Below are 3 T cell receptor beta chains sequenced from a single sample in a study of cytomegalovirus exposure and HLA in healthy donors. The primer mix had 60 Vbeta and 13 Jbeta primers. Assay: immunoSEQ multiplex PCR; the TCRdb copy retains only in-frame clones and omits some. In the table there are approximately 100,000 clones, 55% to 75% of which are singletons. The source material was PBMCs. The receptors stem from a young man in good health and CMV-seropositive.

This chain links TRBV7-3 with TRBJ1-3; D perhaps matches TRBD1 (5 bases). The CDR3 consists of 13 residues. The germline V gene has CDR1 SGHTA and CDR2 FQGTGA. V lost 5 bases and J 8 bases, leaving 13 bases between the germline ends. The CDR3 DNA is TGTGCCAGCAGCCGGACAATCGGGCACACCATATATTTT. This encodes CASSRTIGHTIYF.

The V gene is TRBV5-4, the J gene TRBJ1-2, with 7 bases fitting TRBD1. Germline-derived CDR1 and CDR2 are SGHNT and YYREEE (reference sequence). V lost 1 base to trimming and J lost 3 bases; unmatched junction nucleotides: 3. This CDR3 is 14 amino acids long. CDR3 DNA sequence: TGTGCCAGCAGCTTGAGGGGGCCATACTATGGCTACACCTTC. This translates into CASSLRGPYYGYTF.

The V call is TRBV5-6, the J call TRBJ2-5; 9 positions match TRBD1. The V segment lost 4 bases and the J segment 4 bases; nucleotides outside the gene matches: 8. The CDR3 loop spans 15 amino acids. Germline values: CDR1 SGHDT, CDR2 YYEEEE. The CDR3 loop reads CASSTGQGKLETQYF. CDR3 sequence (DNA): TGTGCCAGCAGCACGGGACAGGGAAAGTTAGAGACCCAGTACTTC.